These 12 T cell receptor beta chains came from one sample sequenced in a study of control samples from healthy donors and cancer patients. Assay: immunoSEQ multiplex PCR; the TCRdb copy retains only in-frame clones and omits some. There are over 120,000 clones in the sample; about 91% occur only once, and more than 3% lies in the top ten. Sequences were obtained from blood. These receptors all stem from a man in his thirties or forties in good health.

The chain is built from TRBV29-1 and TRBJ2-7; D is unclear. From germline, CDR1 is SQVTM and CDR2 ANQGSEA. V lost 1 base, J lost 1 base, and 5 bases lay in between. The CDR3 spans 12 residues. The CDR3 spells CSVEVRSYEQYF. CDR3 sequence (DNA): TGCAGCGTTGAAGTGAGGTCCTACGAGCAGTACTTC.

DNA for the CDR3: TGTGCCAGCAGCGGAAGGACTAGCGGGAACACCGGGGAGCTGTTTTTT. Amino acids: CASSGRTSGNTGELFF. The chain recombines TRBV5-8 with TRBJ2-2; 10 bases fit TRBD2. Germline V CDR1 and CDR2: SGHTS, YDEGEE. Trimming cost V 4 bases and J 1 base; bases outside gene matches: 4. CDR3 length: 16 amino acids.

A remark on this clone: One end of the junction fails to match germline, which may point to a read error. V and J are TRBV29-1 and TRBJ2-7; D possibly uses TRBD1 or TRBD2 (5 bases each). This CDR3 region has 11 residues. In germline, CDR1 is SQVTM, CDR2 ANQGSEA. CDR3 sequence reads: CSVASWDEQHF. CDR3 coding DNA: TGCAGCGTTGCCAGCTGGGACGAGCAGCACTTC.

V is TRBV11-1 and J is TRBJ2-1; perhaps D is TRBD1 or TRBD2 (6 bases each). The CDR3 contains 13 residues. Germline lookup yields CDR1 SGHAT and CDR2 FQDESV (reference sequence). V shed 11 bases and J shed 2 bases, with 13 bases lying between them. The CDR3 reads CACAEGAYNEQFF. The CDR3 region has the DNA TGTGCCTGCGCGGAGGGGGCCTACAATGAGCAGTTCTTC.

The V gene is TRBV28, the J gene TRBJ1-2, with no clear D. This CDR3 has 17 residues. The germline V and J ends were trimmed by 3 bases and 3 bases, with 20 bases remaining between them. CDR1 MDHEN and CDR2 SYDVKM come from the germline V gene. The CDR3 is CASSFKAPQTGYYGYTF. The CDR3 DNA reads TGTGCCAGCAGTTTCAAAGCCCCCCAAACCGGGTACTATGGCTACACCTTC.

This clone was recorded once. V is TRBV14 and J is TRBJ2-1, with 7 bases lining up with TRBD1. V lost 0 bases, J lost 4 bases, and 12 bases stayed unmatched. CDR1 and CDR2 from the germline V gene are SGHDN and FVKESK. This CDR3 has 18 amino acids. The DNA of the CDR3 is TGTGCCAGCAGCCAAGAGGAACCGACAGGGCCCAATTACAATGAGCAGTTCTTC. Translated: CASSQEEPTGPNYNEQFF.

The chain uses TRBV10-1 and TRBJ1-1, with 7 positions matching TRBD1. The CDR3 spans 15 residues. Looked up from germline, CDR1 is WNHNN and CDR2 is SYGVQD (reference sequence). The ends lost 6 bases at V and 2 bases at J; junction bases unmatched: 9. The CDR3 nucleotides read TGCGCCAGCAGACCGACAGGGCAGCAAAACACTGAAGCTTTCTTT. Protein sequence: CASRPTGQQNTEAFF.

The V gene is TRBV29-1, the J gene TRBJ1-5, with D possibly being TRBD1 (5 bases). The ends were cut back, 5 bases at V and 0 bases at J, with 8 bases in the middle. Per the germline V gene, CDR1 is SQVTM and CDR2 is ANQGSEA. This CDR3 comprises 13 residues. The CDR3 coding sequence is TGCAGCGTTTGCCAGGGTAGCAATCAGCCCCAGCATTTT. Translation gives CSVCQGSNQPQHF.

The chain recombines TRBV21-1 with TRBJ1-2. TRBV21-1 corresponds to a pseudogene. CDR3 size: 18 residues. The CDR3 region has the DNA TGTGCCAGCAGCAAGAGGGAAACGGCCAGCCTTCCCCTCTATGGCTACACCTTC. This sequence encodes CASSKRETASLPLYGYTF.

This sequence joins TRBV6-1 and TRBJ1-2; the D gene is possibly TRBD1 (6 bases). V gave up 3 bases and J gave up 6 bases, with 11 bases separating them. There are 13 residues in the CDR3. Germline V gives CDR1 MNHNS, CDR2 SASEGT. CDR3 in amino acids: CASSDPGDNGYTF. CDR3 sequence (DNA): TGTGCCAGCAGTGATCCAGGGGACAATGGCTACACCTTC.

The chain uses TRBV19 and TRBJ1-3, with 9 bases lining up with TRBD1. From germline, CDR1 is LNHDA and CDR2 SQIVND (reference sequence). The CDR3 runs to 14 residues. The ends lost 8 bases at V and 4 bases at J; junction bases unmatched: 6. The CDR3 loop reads CASDGTGFGNTIYF. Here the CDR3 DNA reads TGTGCCAGTGACGGGACAGGGTTCGGAAACACCATATATTTT.

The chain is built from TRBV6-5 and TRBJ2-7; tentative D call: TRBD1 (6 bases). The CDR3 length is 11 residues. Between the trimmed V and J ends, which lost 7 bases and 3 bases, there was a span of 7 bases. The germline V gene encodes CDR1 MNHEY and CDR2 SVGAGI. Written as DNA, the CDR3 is TGTGCCAGCATAGGGGGCTACGAGCAGTACTTC. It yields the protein CASIGGYEQYF.